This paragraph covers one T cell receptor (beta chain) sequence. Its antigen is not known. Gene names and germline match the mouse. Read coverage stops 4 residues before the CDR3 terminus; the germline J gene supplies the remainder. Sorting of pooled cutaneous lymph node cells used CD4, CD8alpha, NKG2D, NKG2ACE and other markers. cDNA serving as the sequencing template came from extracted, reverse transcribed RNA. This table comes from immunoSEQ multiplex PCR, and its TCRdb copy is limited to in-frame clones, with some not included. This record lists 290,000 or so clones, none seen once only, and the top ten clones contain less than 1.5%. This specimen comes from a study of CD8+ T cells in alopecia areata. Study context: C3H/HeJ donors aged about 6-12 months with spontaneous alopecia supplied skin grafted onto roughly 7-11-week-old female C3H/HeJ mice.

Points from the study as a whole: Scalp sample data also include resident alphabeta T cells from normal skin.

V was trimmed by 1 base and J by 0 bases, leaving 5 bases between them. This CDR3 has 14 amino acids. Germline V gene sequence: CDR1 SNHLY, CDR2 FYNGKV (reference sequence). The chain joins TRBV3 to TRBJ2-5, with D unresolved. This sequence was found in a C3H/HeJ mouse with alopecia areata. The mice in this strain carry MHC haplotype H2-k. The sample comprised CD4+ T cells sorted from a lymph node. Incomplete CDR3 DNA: TGTGCCAGCAGCTTAGACAGTAACCAAGAC. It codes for CASSLDSNQD. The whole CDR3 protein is CASSLDSNQDTQYF.